The 7 T cell receptor beta chains presented below share a single source sample, sequenced in a study of T-cell memory formation after mild COVID-19. TCRdb re-analysed the 5' RACE reads in MiXCR, keeping a single row per CDR3 protein. The table lists roughly 510,000 distinct CDR3 sequences, 15% to 20% of them singletons. The specimen was PBMCs or a T cell subset sorted from them (not recorded which). The receptors originated from an adult woman who had mild COVID-19 (a few samples of this study predate the infection). Cell type and time point are not known.

The table lists this clonotype with a few counts. A much larger clonotype is one base distant, so this may be a read error. The CDR3 region is CASSVSASSYNEQFF. DNA of the CDR3: TGTGCCAGCAGCGTTAGCGCGAGCTCCTACAATGAGCAGTTCTTC. This chain uses TRBV12-3 or TRBV12-4 with TRBJ2-1, with D possibly matching TRBD2 (5 bases). The CDR3 consists of 15 residues. Trimming stripped 6 bases from V and 0 bases from J, with 12 bases between.

This clonotype was recorded at least ten times. The V gene is TRBV20-1, the J gene TRBJ1-2; D is possibly TRBD1 (6 bases). CDR1 and CDR2 from the germline V gene are DFQATT and SNEGSKA (reference sequence). This CDR3 has 13 amino acids. The V and J ends lost 0 bases and 2 bases respectively, with 7 bases between them. In DNA form, the CDR3 reads TGCAGTGCTAGAGACACAGGGAACTATGGCTACACCTTC. Translated, it gives CSARDTGNYGYTF.

This clonotype was seen only a few times. The chain recombines TRBV27 with TRBJ2-5, with 10 bases fitting TRBD2. The CDR3 covers 13 residues. CDR1 and CDR2 (germline): MNHEY, SMNVEV (reference sequence). V was pared by 7 bases and J by 3 bases, with 2 bases of the junction left unmatched. Here the CDR3 reads CASNTSGKETQYF. The CDR3 region has the DNA TGTGCCAGCAATACTAGCGGGAAAGAGACCCAGTACTTC.

This clonotype was observed a handful of times. In nucleotides, the CDR3 is TGTGCCAGCAGCTTAGCAGGGACAGGGGGCCGAGAGACCCAGTACTTC. Protein: CASSLAGTGGRETQYF. V usage is TRBV7-2 and J usage is TRBJ2-5; 12 nucleotides align to TRBD1. Germline lookup yields CDR1 SGHTA and CDR2 FQGNSA. The CDR3 has 16 residues. V was clipped by 0 bases and J by 4 bases; unmatched bases: 3.

Ten or more counts support this clonotype. The chain has TRBV7-2 and TRBJ1-5; possible D gene TRBD1, 5 bases. V was pared by 2 bases and J by 5 bases, with 7 bases between. The germline gives CDR1 SGHTA, CDR2 FQGNSA. CDR3 length: 13 residues. CDR3 in amino acids: CASSLRGDQPQHF. The CDR3, as DNA: TGTGCCAGCAGCTTAAGAGGGGATCAGCCCCAGCATTTT. Together with reference TRBV7-2 and TRBJ1-5, the CDR3 gives the full variable domain: GAGVSQSPSNKVTEKGKDVELRCDPISGHTALYWYRQSLGQGLEFLIYFQGNSAPDKSGLPSDRFSAERTGGSVSTLTIQRTQQEDSAVYLCASSLRGDQPQHFGDGTRLSIL.

This clonotype was seen a few times. The rearrangement links TRBV7-8 to TRBJ2-7, with TRBD1 matching over 7 bases. This CDR3 comprises 14 residues. Losses at the gene ends were 5 bases for V and 3 bases for J; bases not matched to a gene: 7. Germline CDR1 SGHVS, CDR2 FQNEAQ. DNA of the CDR3: TGTGCCAGCAGCGCCGGGACAGCAGTCTACGAGCAGTACTTC. Translating it yields CASSAGTAVYEQYF.

The chain combines TRBV24-1 with TRBJ2-7, with 11 nucleotides matching TRBD2. CDR3 length: 21 residues. The V gene's germline CDR1 is KGHDR and CDR2 SFDVKD. The V and J ends lost 0 bases and 0 bases, in that order; junction bases with no gene match: 15. The CDR3 DNA follows: TGTGCCACCAGTGATTTGCTACTCAGGGGGATCACTAGCGGGAGCTCCTACGAGCAGTACTTC. It translates to CATSDLLLRGITSGSSYEQYF.